The T cell receptor beta chain described here comes from a study of T cell changes during pregnancy in multiple sclerosis. Clones were read by immunoSEQ multiplex PCR, and TCRdb kept only the in-frame ones, dropping some. The data show 40,000 or so clones, approximately 92% seen once. This clone was observed once. In germline, CDR1 is MNHEY, CDR2 SMNVEV (reference sequence). J lost 4 bases, V lost 8 bases, and 11 bases had no gene match. This CDR3 contains 15 residues. J is TRBJ1-1 and V is TRBV27; 9 nucleotides match TRBD1. Sequencing was performed on CD8+ T cells from peripheral blood mononuclear cells, taken before pregnancy. The sequence derives from a female donor with multiple sclerosis, enrolled in a pregnancy study. CDR3 sequence (DNA): TGTGCCAGCCGCTGGGCCGGACAGGGGTTCACTGAAGCTTTCTTT. It codes for CASRWAGQGFTEAFF.